This T cell receptor beta chain is drawn from a study of cytomegalovirus exposure and HLA in healthy donors (TCRdb year 2017). A note on the overall study: In an earlier analysis of under 600 of the donors, 250 to 350 Gb of sequence data and just under 120 million unique TCR beta sequences from roughly 180 million T cells were reported. Genome-wide SNP genotypes for about three fifths of the 666 donors were used in a later genetic analysis, which treated that subset as a discovery cohort. Roughly 300 gigabases of sequencing data and around 80 million unique TCR sequences made up an early release that covered roughly 670 HLA-typed donors. The number of donors typed differed by locus, with about 629-640 for A, B, C, DRB1 and DQB1, more than 500 for DQA1, under 610 for DPA1, and some 440 for DPB1. Several DR-DQ haplotypes were handled as single units for association and clustering because linkage in the cohort was strong. Alongside the repertoire data, information on donor age, sex, ethnicity and CMV serostatus was compiled. Among the roughly 400 genotyped donors, around 81% belonged to the genetic ancestry cluster associated with self-reported Caucasian donors. An earlier analysis of 587 of the donors used high-throughput TCR beta sequencing to judge whether each TCR beta V gene segment behaved as functional or pseudogenic. On average, roughly 250,000 unique TCR beta nucleotide sequences were sequenced per donor among 350 to 400 genotyped donors of the cohort, with 15% to 20% of those sequences being non-productive. Using immunosequencing, the study profiled T cell repertoires from around 680 subjects and related those repertoires to cytomegalovirus serostatus. To predict cytomegalovirus infection status, the study brought together high-throughput TCR immunosequencing, statistical association of individual TCRs with disease status, and machine learning. Class I and class II HLA loci were covered by the typing at four-digit resolution. Rather than drawing on any new phenotypic data, the later analysis identified candidate immune exposures from TCR beta sequences and the way those sequences occurred across donors. All discovery cohort repertoires had been generated using a single sequencing platform. The study was designed to test whether signatures of past pathogen exposure could be identified by cataloging public T cell receptors. Besides the first cohort of 550 to 750 subjects, a separate validation cohort made up of 120 different subjects was used. In a later analysis, previously published TCR beta repertoires from 550 to 700 donors were re-analyzed and high-resolution HLA genotyping was added so that TCR occurrence patterns could be studied. Points the paper makes about the study in general: When HLA alleles, especially DR and DQ, strongly co-occurred, attributing TCR associations to individual alleles was difficult. In both the original and validation cohorts, the classifier was reported to diagnose cytomegalovirus status with high specificity and sensitivity. The study listed around 160 TCR beta chains as associated with cytomegalovirus. In a later analysis, TCR association rates were found to vary across HLA loci, with the most associated TCRs seen for DRB1 alleles and the fewest for HLA-C alleles. Correlated functional status among segregating V segments might be attributable to linkage disequilibrium, but an unknown experimental factor could not be ruled out. A further reported finding was that TCR beta sequences accurately predicted the HLA-A and HLA-B alleles for most subjects in the first cohort. Immune exposure information for the cohort was limited to CMV serostatus. According to a later genetic analysis, donors in an Asian-associated ancestry cluster had fewer N-insertions in productive TCRs than the roughly 700-donor mean. An association between a missense DCLRE1C variant and V-gene and J-gene trimming of TCR beta chains was found in a later genetic analysis and replicated in an independent cohort. A cluster of highly shared sequence variants was judged likely to represent a technical artifact of the sequencing pipeline. Only TCR beta chains were sequenced in this cohort, and the absence of alpha or paired-chain data limited detectable features. Because HLA typing was missing for some donors at each locus, association tests included only the typed subset. The authors suggested that the approach could potentially be generalized to other disease states and immunological phenotypes. Most TCR sequences were observed very rarely across donors, whereas some public TCRs were present in many individuals. In vitro tests confirmed that a few of the cytomegalovirus-associated TCR beta chains recognize cytomegalovirus antigens. The presence/absence analyses assumed that sequencing depth was roughly uniform across donors, and that assumption may not be true. Because counts were too low, approximately 18 rarely observed V segments, including chromosome 9 orphons, were excluded from the earlier analysis of around 640 of the donors. A later analysis found that HLA-associated TCR beta chains were more clonally expanded and had lower generation probabilities than equally common non-associated chains. Specific HLA alleles were associated with 15,000 to 20,000 TCR beta sequences at a false discovery rate of 0.05 in a later analysis. According to a later analysis, parvovirus B19, influenza, CMV and Epstein-Barr virus appeared linked to several top co-occurrence clusters. A later analysis found that most CMV-associated TCR beta chains appeared HLA-restricted, with HLA associations seemingly driven largely by CMV exposure. In an earlier analysis of approximately 590 of the donors, most TCR beta V segments appeared in productive rearrangements about 90% or about 30% of the time, broadly matching IMGT annotations.

The library was prepared using the immunoSEQ multiplex PCR assay. For the multiplex PCR, a mixture combining 60 forward primers for TCR Vbeta segments and 13 reverse primers for TCR Jbeta segments was used. Amplification of the CDR3 region of rearranged TCR beta genes was performed with a multiplex PCR assay on genomic DNA. The amplified TCR beta libraries were sequenced on the Illumina HiSeq System as 87-base-pair reads. Regarding the original processing steps: A later analysis tallied roughly 78 million unique TCR beta chains across the 700 or so repertoires, and 10 million to 11 million of those chains were shared by two or more donors. Raw reads were error-corrected and collapsed into unique sequences with a nearest-neighbor algorithm that merged closely related sequences to remove PCR and sequencing errors. To assign V, D and J gene segments, CDR3 sequences were aligned to IMGT reference sequences. Each retained sequence needed at least a six-nucleotide match to both a V gene segment and a J gene segment. Rearrangements were called productive when the CDR3 lacked stop codons and stayed in frame with V and J; all others were non-productive. Following IMGT convention, CDR3 was defined as the stretch from the second conserved V-encoded cysteine to the conserved J-encoded phenylalanine. Sequences without an unambiguous match to a single V gene segment were excluded from the earlier analysis of 587 of the donors. An earlier analysis of 587 of the donors called V segments functional above 56.7% productive rearrangements and segregating when the between-donor standard deviation exceeded 5%. A statistical classification framework was built for diagnosing cytomegalovirus status from the catalog of TCR beta chain sequences. A later analysis assigned V and J genes by comparing TCR nucleotide sequences with IMGT/GENE-DB human TR gene sequences. Using the TCRdist pipeline, a later analysis assigned CDR3 sequences along with most-parsimonious VDJ recombination scenarios. In a later analysis, each TCR beta chain was defined by its CDR3 amino acid sequence together with its V-gene family, and reads lacking a unique V-gene family were excluded. To address suspected cross-contamination and a sequencing artifact, a later analysis removed under 600 highly shared, low-generation-probability nucleotide sequences. A later analysis calculated a clonal expansion index for each public chain from normalized within-repertoire ranks of inferred template counts. A later analysis computed generation probabilities with a VDJ recombination model fitted to out-of-frame rearrangements, and checked the results against IGoR. A later analysis scored TCR-TCR, TCR-HLA and TCR-CMV co-occurrence with hypergeometric tests, applying a repertoire-size bias correction to TCR pairs. In a later analysis, false discovery rates were estimated by permuting HLA or CMV assignments 20 times. A later analysis grouped co-occurring TCRs with DBSCAN, adding TCRdist sequence similarity when clustering within HLA-allele-positive subsets. Repertoires with fewer than 30,000 or more than 120,000 public chains were left out of co-occurrence clustering, as were several repertoires with anomalous nucleotide sharing. Entries here come from immuneACCESS through TCRdb and include only in-frame sequences with V and J called. Some clones fail to appear in such tables; in the studies checked, an unresolved V gene covers under half of the shortfall, and the cause of the remainder is unknown. V, J and clone size were drawn from that table, and D and trimming were deduced from the DNA. For this sample, the table gives about 210,000 clones. The ten largest clonotypes hold around 0.95% of the sample.

The cohort was made up of approximately 670 healthy bone marrow donors. Cohort members were all nominally healthy when sampled, although unrecorded immune exposures were likely present. The donor tested CMV seropositive, placing the donor among the roughly 300 seropositive members of the cohort. A peripheral blood sample was provided by each donor, and peripheral blood mononuclear cells were used for TCR beta sequencing. Genomic DNA was extracted from the blood cell samples with the Qiagen DNeasy Blood Extraction Kit. In regard to this clone: It has no known antigen specificity.

Sequencing input: PBMCs. This TCR was sampled from a woman aged 25 to 39 in good health and CMV-seropositive.

The nucleotides read TGTGCCAGCAGCTTAGAGGCTAGCGGGGGAACCTACAATGAGCAGTTCTTC. Translated, this is CASSLEASGGTYNEQFF. The chain links TRBV7-6 with TRBJ2-1; TRBD2 aligns with 10 central bases. The germline V gene encodes CDR1 SGHVS and CDR2 FNYEAQ. After removal of 1 base from V and 2 bases from J, the junction retains 5 bases not matched to a gene. There are 17 amino acids in the CDR3, from cysteine to phenylalanine inclusive. Only the CDR3 part of the read is kept: 51 bases, read in frame from the first base.